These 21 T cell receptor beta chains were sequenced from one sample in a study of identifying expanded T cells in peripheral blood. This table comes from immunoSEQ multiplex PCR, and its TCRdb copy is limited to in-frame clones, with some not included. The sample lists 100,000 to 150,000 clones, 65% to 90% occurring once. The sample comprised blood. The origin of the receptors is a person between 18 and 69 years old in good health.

CDR3 amino acids: CASSWATGNQPQHF. The CDR3 coding sequence is TGTGCCAGCAGCTGGGCGACGGGCAATCAGCCCCAGCATTTT. The chain has TRBV7-8 and TRBJ1-5; D is unclear. Trimming took off 4 bases at V and 2 bases at J, with 9 bases between the two ends. The germline V gene encodes CDR1 SGHVS and CDR2 FQNEAQ. CDR3 length: 14 residues.

The CDR3 region is CARDSEGKLFF. In nucleotides, the CDR3 is TGTGCCCGGGACTCGGAAGGAAAACTGTTTTTT. The chain carries TRBV5-8 and TRBJ1-4, with D maybe TRBD1 (5 bases). The V end lost 10 bases, the J end lost 10 bases, and 14 bases lay between the germline ends. This CDR3 has 11 amino acids. CDR1 is SGHTS, CDR2 YDEGEE, per germline.

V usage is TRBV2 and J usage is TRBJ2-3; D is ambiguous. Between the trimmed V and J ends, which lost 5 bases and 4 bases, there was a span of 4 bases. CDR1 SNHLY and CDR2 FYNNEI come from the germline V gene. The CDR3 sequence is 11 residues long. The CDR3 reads CASSIADTQYF. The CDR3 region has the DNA TGTGCCAGCAGTATAGCAGATACGCAGTATTTT.

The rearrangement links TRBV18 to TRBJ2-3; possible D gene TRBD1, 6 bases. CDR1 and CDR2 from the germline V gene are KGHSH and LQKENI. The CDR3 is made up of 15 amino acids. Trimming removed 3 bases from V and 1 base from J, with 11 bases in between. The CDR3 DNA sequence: TGTGCCAGCTCACCCCCGGGACACGGCACAGATACGCAGTATTTT. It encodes CASSPPGHGTDTQYF.

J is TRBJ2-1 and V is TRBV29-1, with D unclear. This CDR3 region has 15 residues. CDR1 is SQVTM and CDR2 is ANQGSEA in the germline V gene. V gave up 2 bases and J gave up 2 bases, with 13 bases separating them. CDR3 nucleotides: TGCAGCGTTGAAATATTGCAGGTGACCTACAATGAGCAGTTCTTC. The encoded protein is CSVEILQVTYNEQFF.

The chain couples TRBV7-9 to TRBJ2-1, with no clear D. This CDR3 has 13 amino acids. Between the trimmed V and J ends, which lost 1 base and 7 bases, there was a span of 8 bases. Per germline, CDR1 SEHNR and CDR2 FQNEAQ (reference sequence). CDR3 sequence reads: CASSLEVRNEQFF. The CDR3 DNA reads TGTGCCAGCAGCTTAGAGGTCAGGAATGAGCAGTTCTTC.

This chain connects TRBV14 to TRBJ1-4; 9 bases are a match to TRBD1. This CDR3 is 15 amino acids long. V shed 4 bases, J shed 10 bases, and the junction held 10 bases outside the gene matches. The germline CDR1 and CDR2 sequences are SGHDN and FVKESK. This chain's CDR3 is CASSPRTGAAGKLFF. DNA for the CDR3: TGTGCCAGCAGCCCTCGGACAGGGGCGGCGGGAAAACTGTTTTTT. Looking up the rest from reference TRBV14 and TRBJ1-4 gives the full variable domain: EAGVTQFPSHSVIEKGQTVTLRCDPISGHDNLYWYRRVMGKEIKFLLHFVKESKQDESGMPNNRFLAERTGGTYSTLKVQPAELEDSGVYFCASSPRTGAAGKLFFGSGTQLSVL.

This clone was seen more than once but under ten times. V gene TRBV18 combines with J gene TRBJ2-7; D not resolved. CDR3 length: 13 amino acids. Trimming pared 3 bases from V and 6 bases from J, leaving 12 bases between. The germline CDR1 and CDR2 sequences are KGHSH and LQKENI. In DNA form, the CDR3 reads TGTGCCAGCTCACCGCGATCGGGTCGCGAGCAGTACTTC. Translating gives CASSPRSGREQYF.

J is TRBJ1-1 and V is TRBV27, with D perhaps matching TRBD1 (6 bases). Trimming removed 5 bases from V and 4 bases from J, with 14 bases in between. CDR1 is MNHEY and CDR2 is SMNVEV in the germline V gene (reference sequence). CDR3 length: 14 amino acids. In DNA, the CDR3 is TGTGCCAGCAGTGTACAGGGTCCTATCACTGAAGCTTTCTTT. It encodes CASSVQGPITEAFF.

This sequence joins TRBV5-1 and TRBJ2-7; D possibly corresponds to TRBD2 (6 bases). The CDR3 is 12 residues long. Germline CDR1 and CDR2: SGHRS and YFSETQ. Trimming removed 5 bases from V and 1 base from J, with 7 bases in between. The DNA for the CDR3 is TGCGCCAGCAGGAGCGGGTCCTACGAGCAGTACTTC. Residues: CASRSGSYEQYF.

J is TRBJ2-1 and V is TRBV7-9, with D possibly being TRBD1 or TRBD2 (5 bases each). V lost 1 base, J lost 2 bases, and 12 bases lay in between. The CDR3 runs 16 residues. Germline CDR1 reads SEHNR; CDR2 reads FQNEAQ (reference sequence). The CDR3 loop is CASSLGLGVPYNEQFF. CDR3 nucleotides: TGTGCCAGCAGCTTAGGTCTGGGGGTGCCCTACAATGAGCAGTTCTTC. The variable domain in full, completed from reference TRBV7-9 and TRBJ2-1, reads DTGVSQNPRHKITKRGQNVTFRCDPISEHNRLYWYRQTLGQGPEFLTYFQNEAQLEKSRLLSDRFSAERPKGSFSTLEIQRTEQGDSAMYLCASSLGLGVPYNEQFFGPGTRLTVL.

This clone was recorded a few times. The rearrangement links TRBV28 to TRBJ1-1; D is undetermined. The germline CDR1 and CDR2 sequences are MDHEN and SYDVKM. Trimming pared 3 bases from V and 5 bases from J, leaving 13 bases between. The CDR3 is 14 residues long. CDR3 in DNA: TGTGCCAGCAGTTTTCGGGGAGATTGGACTGAAGCTTTCTTT. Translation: CASSFRGDWTEAFF. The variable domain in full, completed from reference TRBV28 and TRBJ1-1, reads DVKVTQSSRYLVKRTGEKVFLECVQDMDHENMFWYRQDPGLGLRLIYFSYDVKMKEKGDIPEGYSVSREKKERFSLILESASTNQTSMYLCASSFRGDWTEAFFGQGTRLTVV.

CDR3 region: CASSLGLEGYTF. The CDR3 DNA reads TGCGCCAGCAGCTTGGGCTTGGAGGGCTACACCTTC. The chain uses TRBV5-1 and TRBJ1-2, with D uncertain. CDR1 is SGHRS, CDR2 YFSETQ, per germline. CDR3 length equals 12 residues. V dropped 0 bases and J dropped 8 bases, with 8 bases sitting between them.

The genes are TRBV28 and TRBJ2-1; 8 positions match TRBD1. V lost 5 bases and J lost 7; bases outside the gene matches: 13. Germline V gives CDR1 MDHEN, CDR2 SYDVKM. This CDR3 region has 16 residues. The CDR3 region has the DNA TGTGCCAGCAGTATCACCCCAGGGGGCGCAACTAATGAGCAGTTCTTC. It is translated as CASSITPGGATNEQFF. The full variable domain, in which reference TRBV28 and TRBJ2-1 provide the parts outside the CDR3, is DVKVTQSSRYLVKRTGEKVFLECVQDMDHENMFWYRQDPGLGLRLIYFSYDVKMKEKGDIPEGYSVSREKKERFSLILESASTNQTSMYLCASSITPGGATNEQFFGPGTRLTVL.

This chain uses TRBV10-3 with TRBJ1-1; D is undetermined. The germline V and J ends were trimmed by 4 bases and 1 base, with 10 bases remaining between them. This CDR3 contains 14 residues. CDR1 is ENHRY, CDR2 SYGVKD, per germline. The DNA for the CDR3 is TGTGCCATCAGTGGTAAACAGCCGAACACTGAAGCTTTCTTT. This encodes CAISGKQPNTEAFF.

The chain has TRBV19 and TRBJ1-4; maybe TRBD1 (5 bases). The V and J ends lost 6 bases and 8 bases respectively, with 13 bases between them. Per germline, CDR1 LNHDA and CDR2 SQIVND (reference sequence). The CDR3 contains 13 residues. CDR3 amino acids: CASSRDRQEKLFF. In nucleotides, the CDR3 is TGTGCCAGTAGCCGGGACCGGCAGGAAAAACTGTTTTTT.

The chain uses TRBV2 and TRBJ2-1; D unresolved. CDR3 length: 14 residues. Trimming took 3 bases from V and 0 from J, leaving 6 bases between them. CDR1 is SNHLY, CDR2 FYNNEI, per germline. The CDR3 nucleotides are TGTGCCAGCAGTGACATGAGCTCCTACAATGAGCAGTTCTTC. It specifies CASSDMSSYNEQFF. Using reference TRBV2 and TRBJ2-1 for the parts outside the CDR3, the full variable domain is EPEVTQTPSHQVTQMGQEVILRCVPISNHLYFYWYRQILGQKVEFLVSFYNNEISEKSEIFDDQFSVERPDGSNFTLKIRSTKLEDSAMYFCASSDMSSYNEQFFGPGTRLTVL.

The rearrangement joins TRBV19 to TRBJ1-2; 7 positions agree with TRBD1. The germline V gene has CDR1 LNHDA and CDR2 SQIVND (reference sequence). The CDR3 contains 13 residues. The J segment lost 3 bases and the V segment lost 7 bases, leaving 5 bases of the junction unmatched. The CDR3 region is CASTLTGDYGYTF. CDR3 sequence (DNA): TGTGCCAGTACCCTTACAGGGGACTATGGCTACACCTTC.

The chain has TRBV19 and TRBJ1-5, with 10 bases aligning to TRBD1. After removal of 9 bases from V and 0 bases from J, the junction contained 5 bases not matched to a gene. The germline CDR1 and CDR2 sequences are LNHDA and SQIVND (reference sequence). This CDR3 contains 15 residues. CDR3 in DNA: TGTGCCAGCTGGGACAGGGGCGGTAGCAATCAGCCCCAGCATTTT. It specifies CASWDRGGSNQPQHF.

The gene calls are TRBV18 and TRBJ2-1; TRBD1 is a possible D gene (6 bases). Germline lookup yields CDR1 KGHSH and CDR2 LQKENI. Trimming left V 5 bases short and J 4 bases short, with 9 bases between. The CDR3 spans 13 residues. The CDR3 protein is CASSSGQYNEQFF. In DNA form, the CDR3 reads TGTGCCAGCTCATCCGGACAGTACAATGAGCAGTTCTTC.

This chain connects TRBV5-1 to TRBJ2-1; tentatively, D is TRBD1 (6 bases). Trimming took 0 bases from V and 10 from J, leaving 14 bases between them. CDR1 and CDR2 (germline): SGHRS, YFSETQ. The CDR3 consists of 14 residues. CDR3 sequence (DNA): TGCGCCAGCAGCTTGGATGGGGGCCCCAGAGAGCAGTTCTTC. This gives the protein CASSLDGGPREQFF.